This entry lists 12 T cell receptor beta chains sequenced from one sample in a study of human T cells and chemical hapten exposure. As for time point: patch test 2, 6 weeks after DPC sensitization. Treatment noted: therapeutic diphenylcyclopropenone sensitization with weekly scalp DPC. One entry per CDR3 protein, called by TCRdb with MiXCR from the RACE reads. The sample carries about 85,000 distinct CDR3 sequences, roughly 11% recorded once. Sequencing used whole blood, obtained in connection with sensitization to the hapten diphenylcyclopropenone (DPC). The receptors stem from a man aged 18 to 29 with alopecia areata. Some clones in this sample may be carry-over from other donors' samples.

This clonotype has at least ten counts. This chain connects TRBV14 to TRBJ2-7; D gene unclear. Germline V lookup: CDR1 SGHDN, CDR2 FVKESK. The ends were cut back, 2 bases at V and 8 bases at J, with 10 bases in the middle. This CDR3 has 12 amino acids. In DNA, the CDR3 is TGTGCCAGCAGCCAATTGTTTGGGCAGCAGTACTTC. It translates to CASSQLFGQQYF.

This clonotype has ten or more counts. This chain connects TRBV10-3 to TRBJ1-1, with a weak D call TRBD1 (6 bases). Germline assignment: CDR1 ENHRY and CDR2 SYGVKD. Trimming removed 7 bases at V and 1 base at J, with 13 bases between. The CDR3 is 14 amino acids. The CDR3 sequence is CAITLGQTNTEAFF. In DNA, the CDR3 is TGTGCCATCACCCTAGGACAGACGAACACTGAAGCTTTCTTT.

This clonotype was detected many times. One junction end does not reproduce the germline sequence, and a read error may be involved. The V and J genes are TRBV7-2 and TRBJ1-4, with a possible D match to TRBD1 (5 bases). The germline V gene has CDR1 SGHTA and CDR2 FQGNSA. CDR3 size: 15 residues. CDR3 coding DNA: TGTGCCAGCAGCTTATTAGGGAATACAGGACAAAATCTGTTTTTT. Its translation: CASSLLGNTGQNLFF.

The chain recombines TRBV19 with TRBJ2-3; D may be TRBD1 or TRBD2 (7 bases each). The CDR3 consists of 16 residues. Trimming took 9 bases from V and 4 from J, leaving 23 bases between them. Germline V gene lookup returns CDR1 LNHDA and CDR2 SQIVND (reference sequence). The CDR3 here is CASRGTSTGRADTQYF. DNA for the CDR3: TGTGCCAGCAGGGGAACTTCGACAGGGAGGGCAGATACGCAGTATTTT.

This clonotype was seen a handful of times. The chain is built from TRBV28 and TRBJ1-5; maybe TRBD1 (5 bases). Looked up from germline, CDR1 is MDHEN and CDR2 is SYDVKM. Deletions cut 6 bases from V and 7 bases from J, with 19 bases between. This CDR3 is built from 15 residues. The CDR3 here is CASSPESAGRQPQHF. CDR3 nucleotide sequence: TGTGCCAGCAGCCCAGAGTCGGCAGGGAGACAGCCCCAGCATTTT.

The V and J genes are TRBV6-5 and TRBJ1-6, with D perhaps TRBD1 (6 bases). The ends were cut back, 3 bases at V and 3 bases at J, with 12 bases in the middle. Germline CDR1 is MNHEY and CDR2 is SVGAGI. This CDR3 spans 16 amino acids. The CDR3 DNA follows: TGTGCCAGCAGTTATGGGGACATTTTCTATAATTCACCCCTCCACTTT. Translating it yields CASSYGDIFYNSPLHF.

This clonotype was counted only a few times. The chain couples TRBV12-3 or TRBV12-4 to TRBJ1-1; 8 positions agree with TRBD1. This CDR3 has 15 residues. V gave up 5 bases and J gave up 1 base; unmatched junction bases: 6. In DNA, the CDR3 is TGTGCCAGCAGTATCCTACAGGGGGGGAACACTGAAGCTTTCTTT. Its translation is CASSILQGGNTEAFF.

This clonotype was detected a few times. The rearrangement uses TRBV7-6 and TRBJ2-3; the D gene is possibly TRBD2 (7 bases). Germline V CDR1 and CDR2: SGHVS, FNYEAQ. Trimming pared 4 bases from V and 8 bases from J, leaving 16 bases between. CDR3 size: 14 residues. CDR3 amino acids: CASSWGPREGTQYF. Here the CDR3 DNA reads TGTGCCAGCAGCTGGGGGCCCAGGGAGGGTACGCAGTATTTT.

This clonotype was picked up one time. The chain employs TRBV7-2 and TRBJ1-3, with TRBD1 as a possible D gene (6 bases). This CDR3 has 15 amino acids. Germline CDR1 is SGHTA and CDR2 is FQGNSA. Trimming removed 3 bases at V and 0 bases at J, with 9 bases between. CDR3 protein: CASSLDSDSGNTIYF. The CDR3 DNA follows: TGTGCCAGCAGCTTGGACAGCGACTCTGGAAACACCATATATTTT.

This clonotype was counted a few times. CDR3: CASSPDEPGTREQYF. CDR3 DNA: TGTGCCAGCTCACCGGACGAGCCGGGAACGCGCGAGCAGTACTTC. The chain combines TRBV18 with TRBJ2-7; possibly TRBD2 for D (5 bases). There are 15 residues in the CDR3. V dropped 3 bases and J dropped 6 bases, with 18 bases sitting between them. CDR1 is KGHSH, CDR2 LQKENI, per germline.

Ten or more counts support this clonotype. CDR3 sequence (DNA): TGTGCCAGCAGTCCATTAGACACGGCTGGGGCCAACGTCCTGACTTTC. This sequence encodes CASSPLDTAGANVLTF. The rearrangement links TRBV6-6 to TRBJ2-6; no clear D gene. CDR1 and CDR2 from the germline V gene are MNHNY and SVGAGI (reference sequence). The germline V and J ends were trimmed by 5 bases and 2 bases, with 13 bases remaining between them. The CDR3 is 16 residues long.

The table lists this clonotype with a few counts. This sequence joins TRBV7-8 and TRBJ2-1; tentatively, D is TRBD1 (5 bases). In germline, CDR1 is SGHVS, CDR2 FQNEAQ. Trimming pared 5 bases from V and 4 bases from J, leaving 12 bases between. CDR3 length equals 14 residues. The CDR3 nucleotides are TGTGCCAGCAGCACCGCCGACAGATACAATGAGCAGTTCTTC. Translated, it gives CASSTADRYNEQFF.